Below, 27 T cell receptor beta chains from the same sample are listed, as sequenced in a study of blood T cell repertoires in COVID-19. Generated by immunoSEQ multiplex PCR, the TCRdb table keeps only in-frame clones and is missing some. This sample has 95,000 to 100,000 clones, with roughly 92% found just once. The sample was peripheral blood. The receptors stem from a man aged 50-59 years with active COVID-19.

The sample holds one count of this clone. This chain connects TRBV5-4 to TRBJ2-6, with D possibly TRBD1 on 6 matching bases. Germline CDR1 is SGHNT and CDR2 is YYREEE (reference sequence). V shed 3 bases and J shed 0 bases, with 13 bases lying between them. The CDR3 extends over 17 amino acids. The CDR3 sequence is CASSSRQANSGANVLTF. CDR3 DNA sequence: TGTGCCAGCAGCTCGAGACAGGCTAACTCTGGGGCCAACGTCCTGACTTTC.

V is TRBV13 and J is TRBJ2-3; 13 bases agree with TRBD2. Germline-derived CDR1 and CDR2 are PRHDT and FYEKMQ (reference sequence). V was clipped by 5 bases and J by 0 bases; unmatched bases: 5. This CDR3 is built from 17 residues. In DNA, the CDR3 is TGTGCCAGCAGCCACGGACTAGCGGGAGTGAGCACAGATACGCAGTATTTT. The encoded protein is CASSHGLAGVSTDTQYF.

The CDR3 spells CASSQGYGAYEQYF. DNA of the CDR3: TGTGCCAGCAGCCAAGGATACGGGGCCTACGAGCAGTACTTC. The chain uses TRBV3-1 (or the pseudogene TRBV3-2) and TRBJ2-7; the D gene is possibly TRBD2 (5 bases). The V end was cut by 1 base, the J end by 2 bases, with 9 bases between. The CDR3 is made up of 14 amino acids. Germline values: CDR1 LGHDT, CDR2 YNNKEL (reference sequence).

The rearrangement uses TRBV24-1 and TRBJ2-2, with D uncertain. The length of the CDR3 is 16 residues. Trimming removed 5 bases at V and 0 bases at J, with 12 bases between. Germline-derived CDR1 and CDR2 are KGHDR and SFDVKD. The DNA of the CDR3 is TGTGCCACCAGTGGAGGCCCAGAGGCGAACACCGGGGAGCTGTTTTTT. This encodes CATSGGPEANTGELFF.

This chain connects TRBV27 to TRBJ2-7; tentatively, D is TRBD2 (5 bases). The V end lost 0 bases, the J end lost 5 bases, and 14 bases lay between the germline ends. CDR1 and CDR2 (germline): MNHEY, SMNVEV (reference sequence). The CDR3 runs to 15 residues. Here the CDR3 DNA reads TGTGCCAGCAGTTTATCATTTCAGGCCGGGGACGAGCAGTACTTC. Its protein product is CASSLSFQAGDEQYF.

The chain couples TRBV5-5 to TRBJ2-3, with D perhaps TRBD1 (6 bases). Trimming cost V 1 base and J 0 bases, with 12 bases left between them. The CDR3 consists of 16 residues. Germline-derived CDR1 and CDR2 are SGHKS and YYEKEE (reference sequence). Written as DNA, the CDR3 is TGTGCCAGCAGCTTGTTCAGGGGCCAGAGCACAGATACGCAGTATTTT. Protein sequence: CASSLFRGQSTDTQYF.

The rearrangement joins TRBV28 to TRBJ2-3; D is perhaps TRBD1 (5 bases). Germline loops: CDR1 MDHEN, CDR2 SYDVKM. The germline V and J ends were trimmed by 8 bases and 1 base, with 10 bases remaining between them. The CDR3 covers 13 residues. As DNA, the CDR3 is TGTGCCAGCCGAACAGGTGGCACAGATACGCAGTATTTT. This sequence encodes CASRTGGTDTQYF.

The genes are TRBV9 and TRBJ2-1; D is perhaps TRBD2 (6 bases). V was shortened by 4 bases and J by 2 bases, with 13 bases between the two germline ends. Germline V gives CDR1 SGDLS, CDR2 YYNGEE. The CDR3 covers 15 residues. CDR3 loop: CASSLSGTPYNEQFF. In nucleotides, the CDR3 is TGTGCCAGCAGCCTTAGCGGTACCCCCTACAATGAGCAGTTCTTC.

The table lists this clone with a few counts. The chain has TRBV6-5 and TRBJ2-7; weak D call: TRBD2 (5 bases). V dropped 6 bases and J dropped 3 bases, with 18 bases sitting between them. Germline assignment: CDR1 MNHEY and CDR2 SVGAGI. The CDR3 is 15 amino acids. The chain's CDR3 is CASSPYRPEGYEQYF. The CDR3 bases are TGTGCCAGCAGCCCCTACCGTCCCGAGGGCTACGAGCAGTACTTC.

The genes are TRBV5-6 and TRBJ2-7; 11 bases fit TRBD2. CDR3 size: 19 residues. Germline V gene lookup returns CDR1 SGHDT and CDR2 YYEEEE. Trimming cost V 3 bases and J 0 bases; bases outside gene matches: 14. Written as DNA, the CDR3 is TGTGCCAGCAGCTCGATTTTAGCGGGAGGGCCGATCCCCTCCTACGAGCAGTACTTC. It is translated as CASSSILAGGPIPSYEQYF.

The rearrangement links TRBV30 to TRBJ1-1, with a possible D match to TRBD1 (6 bases). Deletions cut 2 bases from V and 1 base from J, with 11 bases between. The CDR3 is 14 residues long. Germline assignment: CDR1 GTSNPN and CDR2 SVGIG (reference sequence). This chain's CDR3 is CAWSIDRSNTEAFF. The DNA of the CDR3 is TGTGCCTGGAGTATCGACAGGTCGAACACTGAAGCTTTCTTT.

The gene calls are TRBV27 and TRBJ2-7, with 9 bases that match TRBD2. The CDR3 sequence is 14 residues long. In germline, CDR1 is MNHEY, CDR2 SMNVEV (reference sequence). V shed 10 bases and J 4 bases; nucleotides not matched to a gene: 11. For the CDR3, the DNA is TGTGCCACAAAGCGGCTAGCGGGAATGTACGAGCAGTACTTC. Amino acids: CATKRLAGMYEQYF.

The V and J genes are TRBV2 and TRBJ2-1, with D perhaps matching TRBD1 (6 bases). In germline, CDR1 is SNHLY, CDR2 FYNNEI. Trimming left V 5 bases short and J 7 bases short, with 15 bases between. The CDR3 contains 14 residues. The CDR3 loop reads CASSYGTGKNEQFF. The CDR3 DNA is TGTGCCAGCAGTTATGGAACAGGGAAGAATGAGCAGTTCTTC.

The V gene is TRBV5-6, the J gene TRBJ2-7, with D perhaps TRBD2 (5 bases). This CDR3 contains 14 residues. With 2 bases removed from V and 6 bases from J, the gap between germline ends came to 15 bases. Looked up from germline, CDR1 is SGHDT and CDR2 is YYEEEE. The DNA of the CDR3 is TGTGCCAGCAGCTTTTGGGAGATGGCGCGCGAGCAGTACTTC. This sequence encodes CASSFWEMAREQYF.

The rearrangement uses TRBV3-1 (or the pseudogene TRBV3-2) and TRBJ2-3; 11 nucleotides agree with TRBD2. CDR1 is LGHDT, CDR2 YNNKEL, per germline (reference sequence). The CDR3 loop spans 14 amino acids. The ends lost 4 bases at V and 5 bases at J; junction bases unmatched: 2. CDR3 nucleotides: TGTGCCAGCAGCCCAGGACTAGCGGGAGATACGCAGTATTTT. It encodes CASSPGLAGDTQYF.

The V and J genes are TRBV28 and TRBJ1-1; TRBD1 is a possible D gene (5 bases). Germline V lookup: CDR1 MDHEN, CDR2 SYDVKM. V lost 5 bases, J lost 0 bases, and 7 bases lay in between. This CDR3 comprises 13 residues. The CDR3 DNA is TGTGCCAGCAGTAGACAGTTGAACACTGAAGCTTTCTTT. Translated: CASSRQLNTEAFF.

To note about this clone: At one end the junction does not follow the germline gene, possibly because of a read error. The chain joins TRBV7-7 to TRBJ2-7, with D unclear. Germline assignment: CDR1 SSHAT and CDR2 FNYEAQ (reference sequence). The CDR3 loop spans 8 amino acids. Here the CDR3 reads CASSQCPF. CDR3 DNA: TGTGCCAGCAGTCAGTGCCCGTTC.

The rearrangement joins TRBV27 to TRBJ2-1; 10 bases match TRBD2. CDR1 MNHEY and CDR2 SMNVEV come from the germline V gene (reference sequence). The CDR3 sequence is 17 residues long. V was pared by 2 bases and J by 1 base, with 5 bases of the junction left unmatched. The CDR3 loop is CASSLRPSGRSYNEQFF. CDR3 nucleotides: TGTGCCAGCAGTTTACGGCCTAGCGGGAGATCCTACAATGAGCAGTTCTTC.

This chain connects TRBV5-1 to TRBJ2-3, with TRBD1 as a possible D gene (5 bases). Germline V lookup: CDR1 SGHRS, CDR2 YFSETQ. The V gene lost 4 bases and the J gene lost 2 bases, with 11 bases spanning the gap. The CDR3 loop spans 14 amino acids. The CDR3 sequence is CASSLDSFTDTQYF. CDR3 nucleotides: TGCGCCAGCAGCCTTGACAGCTTCACAGATACGCAGTATTTT.

V and J are TRBV4-1 and TRBJ1-1; a weak D match, TRBD1 (5 bases). The germline V gene encodes CDR1 MGHRA and CDR2 YSYEKL. Trimming removed 4 bases from V and 5 bases from J, with 17 bases in between. The CDR3 has 15 residues. The CDR3 region is CASSRGGGAATEAFF. The CDR3 DNA follows: TGCGCCAGCAGCCGCGGGGGTGGGGCGGCGACTGAAGCTTTCTTT.

The gene calls are TRBV5-4 and TRBJ2-1, with 14 bases identical to TRBD2. Unmatched junction bases numbered 9, after V lost 3 bases and J lost 7 bases. CDR1 SGHNT and CDR2 YYREEE come from the germline V gene (reference sequence). There are 17 residues in the CDR3. CDR3 region: CASSWGGLAGVSNEQFF. The DNA of the CDR3 is TGTGCCAGCAGCTGGGGGGGACTAGCGGGAGTATCTAATGAGCAGTTCTTC.

This chain joins TRBV19 and TRBJ2-1, with D possibly matching TRBD1 (5 bases). V lost 5 bases and J 6 bases, leaving 11 bases between the germline ends. Germline loops: CDR1 LNHDA, CDR2 SQIVND (reference sequence). The CDR3 spans 13 residues. CDR3 in amino acids: CASSSRQSNEQFF. As DNA, the CDR3 is TGTGCCAGTAGTTCCCGACAGTCCAATGAGCAGTTCTTC.

The chain joins TRBV6-4 to TRBJ2-2, with D perhaps matching TRBD2 (5 bases). Trimming shortened V by 4 bases and J by 5 bases, and 17 bases separated the two germline ends. CDR1 is MRHNA, CDR2 SNTAGT, per germline. There are 16 residues in the CDR3. CDR3 sequence: CASSAKPNRGTGELFF. Written as DNA, the CDR3 is TGTGCCAGCAGTGCCAAACCTAACCGAGGGACCGGGGAGCTGTTTTTT.

This clone was counted a few times. The chain is built from TRBV7-9 and TRBJ1-1; the match to TRBD1 covers 7 bases. V trimming: 4 bases; J trimming: 7 bases; junction bases outside the gene matches: 3. Germline V lookup: CDR1 SEHNR, CDR2 FQNEAQ (reference sequence). The CDR3 totals 12 residues. This CDR3 reads CASSWDSGEAFF. The DNA of the CDR3 is TGTGCCAGCAGCTGGGACAGCGGTGAAGCTTTCTTT. Drawing the rest from reference TRBV7-9 and TRBJ1-1, the complete variable domain is DTGVSQNPRHKITKRGQNVTFRCDPISEHNRLYWYRQTLGQGPEFLTYFQNEAQLEKSRLLSDRFSAERPKGSFSTLEIQRTEQGDSAMYLCASSWDSGEAFFGQGTRLTVV.

The CDR3 sequence: CASSPYSGNTIYF. The CDR3 coding sequence is TGTGCCAGCAGCCCTTATTCTGGAAACACCATATATTTT. This chain connects TRBV14 to TRBJ1-3, with D hard to call. V dropped 4 bases and J dropped 1 base, with 5 bases sitting between them. Germline values: CDR1 SGHDN, CDR2 FVKESK. This CDR3 is built from 13 residues.

This chain connects TRBV21-1 to TRBJ2-1; the DNA was not used to check the table's D call, TRBD2. TRBV21-1 represents a pseudogene. The CDR3 consists of 16 residues. CDR3 residues: CASSNLAGASYNEQFF. CDR3 bases: TGTGCCAGCAGCAACCTAGCGGGCGCCTCCTACAATGAGCAGTTCTTC.

The chain is built from TRBV9 and TRBJ2-1, with TRBD2 identical over 8 bases. Unmatched junction bases numbered 6, after V lost 4 bases and J lost 3 bases. Germline CDR1 reads SGDLS; CDR2 reads YYNGEE. CDR3 length: 15 amino acids. Here the CDR3 DNA reads TGTGCCAGCAGCACACTAGCGGCAGTCTACAATGAGCAGTTCTTC. It is translated as CASSTLAAVYNEQFF.